The rows below give T cell receptor beta chains drawn from one sample of a study of cytomegalovirus exposure and HLA in healthy donors. Data came from immunoSEQ multiplex PCR; TCRdb stores just in-frame clones and leaves some out. This sample contains about 110,000 clones. Sequenced sample: PBMCs. The receptors shown here come from a man under 40 in good health and CMV-seronegative. The CDR3 runs from the conserved cysteine through the conserved F or W. Fields, in order: D gene, J gene, V gene, CDR3 protein, CDR3 DNA. A D gene is named only where the DNA matches it firmly.

D gene: TRBD2; J gene: TRBJ2-1; V gene: TRBV19; CDR3 protein: CASAYPGLEYNEQFF; CDR3 DNA: TGTGCCAGTGCATACCCGGGACTAGAGTACAATGAGCAGTTCTTC
D gene: .; J gene: TRBJ1-2; V gene: TRBV28; CDR3 protein: CASSFLTVMDGYTF; CDR3 DNA: TGTGCCAGCAGTTTCCTGACAGTAATGGATGGCTACACCTTC
D gene: .; J gene: TRBJ1-5; V gene: TRBV5-8; CDR3 protein: CASSLRGGDQPQHF; CDR3 DNA: TGTGCCAGCAGCTTGAGGGGGGGAGATCAGCCCCAGCATTTT
D gene: .; J gene: TRBJ1-5; V gene: TRBV7-6; CDR3 protein: CASSLAEDQPQHF; CDR3 DNA: TGTGCCAGCAGCTTAGCGGAGGATCAGCCCCAGCATTTT
D gene: TRBD1; J gene: TRBJ2-7; V gene: TRBV29-1; CDR3 protein: CSVANRGNEQYF; CDR3 DNA: TGCAGCGTTGCGAACAGGGGAAACGAGCAGTACTTC
D gene: .; J gene: TRBJ1-2; V gene: TRBV29-1; CDR3 protein: CSVDSNYGYTF; CDR3 DNA: TGCAGCGTCGACAGTAACTATGGCTACACCTTC
D gene: TRBD1; J gene: TRBJ1-1; V gene: TRBV18; CDR3 protein: CASSPQGGNTEAFF; CDR3 DNA: TGTGCCAGCTCCCCTCAGGGGGGTAACACTGAAGCTTTCTTT
D gene: TRBD1; J gene: TRBJ1-6; V gene: TRBV5-1; CDR3 protein: CASRGQYNSPLHF; CDR3 DNA: TGCGCCAGCAGGGGACAGTATAATTCACCCCTCCACTTT
D gene: .; J gene: TRBJ2-1; V gene: TRBV2; CDR3 protein: CASSLQGTAEQFF; CDR3 DNA: TGTGCCAGCAGCTTACAGGGTACGGCTGAGCAGTTCTTC
D gene: TRBD1; J gene: TRBJ1-1; V gene: TRBV7-8; CDR3 protein: CASSGTGVDTEAFF; CDR3 DNA: TGTGCCAGCAGCGGGACAGGGGTGGACACTGAAGCTTTCTTT
D gene: TRBD1; J gene: TRBJ1-2; V gene: TRBV5-1; CDR3 protein: CASSPGPEGALLYGYTF; CDR3 DNA: TGCGCCAGCAGCCCGGGACCAGAGGGGGCGCTTCTCTATGGCTACACCTTC
D gene: .; J gene: TRBJ1-1; V gene: TRBV7-2; CDR3 protein: CASSAHRDTEAFF; CDR3 DNA: TGTGCCAGCAGCGCCCACAGGGACACTGAAGCTTTCTTT
D gene: TRBD2; J gene: TRBJ2-1; V gene: TRBV7-2; CDR3 protein: CASTPFRTSGVSSYNEQFF; CDR3 DNA: TGTGCCAGCACCCCCTTCCGGACTAGCGGGGTGAGCTCCTACAATGAGCAGTTCTTC
D gene: .; J gene: TRBJ1-6; V gene: TRBV10-3; CDR3 protein: CAISEWGGINSPLHF; CDR3 DNA: TGTGCCATCAGTGAGTGGGGGGGTATTAATTCACCCCTCCACTTT
D gene: .; J gene: TRBJ2-3; V gene: TRBV6-6; CDR3 protein: CASSYAGPPADTQYF; CDR3 DNA: TGTGCCAGCAGTTACGCGGGCCCTCCGGCAGATACGCAGTATTTT
D gene: TRBD1; J gene: TRBJ1-6; V gene: TRBV5-1; CDR3 protein: CASSLVAGGNSPLHF; CDR3 DNA: TGCGCCAGCAGCTTGGTGGCAGGGGGGAATTCACCCCTCCACTTT
D gene: TRBD1; J gene: TRBJ2-1; V gene: TRBV5-6; CDR3 protein: CASRGSDRAPNEQFF; CDR3 DNA: TGTGCCAGCAGGGGCTCGGACAGGGCCCCCAATGAGCAGTTCTTC
D gene: .; J gene: TRBJ2-2; V gene: TRBV10-3; CDR3 protein: CAISESGPSNTGELFF; CDR3 DNA: TGTGCCATCAGTGAGTCGGGGCCGTCTAACACCGGGGAGCTGTTTTTT
D gene: TRBD1; J gene: TRBJ1-6; V gene: TRBV4-3; CDR3 protein: CASSRQGAADSPLHF; CDR3 DNA: TGCGCCAGCAGCCGTCAGGGGGCGGCGGATTCACCCCTCCACTTT
D gene: .; J gene: TRBJ2-1; V gene: TRBV25-1; CDR3 protein: CASTPQGYNEQFF; CDR3 DNA: TGTGCCAGCACCCCACAGGGATACAATGAGCAGTTCTTC